Following are 5 T cell receptor beta chains from one sample sequenced in a study of beta chain features in type 1 diabetes. Findings and limits, study-wide: TCRB CDR3 length was moderately but significantly reduced in all four CD4+ subsets of Type 1 diabetes patients.

The antigens for these receptors are not known. All of the isolated RNA was reverse transcribed, so expressed TCRB transcripts were sequenced. Clones were read by immunoSEQ multiplex PCR, and TCRdb kept only the in-frame ones, dropping some. The sample holds hundreds of thousands of clones, roughly 13% seen once. Material: naive CD4+ T cells from blood. The receptors here all came from a man aged 18-30 years with type 1 diabetes.

A few counts support this clone. The gene calls are TRBV6-1 and TRBJ1-1; weak D call: TRBD1 (5 bases). The CDR3 loop spans 14 amino acids. Trimming shortened V by 3 bases and J by 1 base, and 9 bases separated the two germline ends. The germline gives CDR1 MNHNS, CDR2 SASEGT. CDR3 sequence reads: CASSDSGRNTEAFF. As DNA, the CDR3 is TGTGCCAGCAGTGATTCGGGACGGAACACTGAAGCTTTCTTT.

This clone turned up a few times. The V gene is TRBV29-1, the J gene TRBJ1-5, with D possibly being TRBD1 (5 bases). V lost 4 bases and J 7 bases, leaving 14 bases between the germline ends. The CDR3 runs 13 residues. Germline V gene lookup returns CDR1 SQVTM and CDR2 ANQGSEA. CDR3 region: CSVAPGVGQPQHF. Written as DNA, the CDR3 is TGCAGCGTTGCCCCGGGGGTTGGCCAGCCCCAGCATTTT.

The chain recombines TRBV11-2 with TRBJ2-1; D tentatively reads TRBD1 or TRBD2 (5 bases each). The CDR3 contains 15 residues. Germline-derived CDR1 and CDR2 are SGHAT and FQNNGV. Trimming stripped 5 bases from V and 2 bases from J, with 13 bases between. For the CDR3, the DNA is TGTGCCAGCAGCCGCGGGCAGGGTCCCTACAATGAGCAGTTCTTC. The encoded protein is CASSRGQGPYNEQFF.

The chain combines TRBV30 with TRBJ2-2; 8 bases line up with TRBD1. Trimming at V came to 4 bases and at J to 1 base, leaving 8 bases not matched to a gene. From germline, CDR1 is GTSNPN and CDR2 SVGIG (reference sequence). The CDR3 spans 16 residues. The CDR3 protein is CAWNPRDRRNTGELFF. In nucleotides, the CDR3 is TGTGCCTGGAACCCCCGGGACAGGCGGAACACCGGGGAGCTGTTTTTT.

This chain uses TRBV7-2 with TRBJ1-2; D gene ambiguous. The V and J ends lost 0 bases and 3 bases respectively, with 14 bases between them. Germline-derived CDR1 and CDR2 are SGHTA and FQGNSA. The CDR3 length is 16 residues. CDR3 DNA sequence: TGTGCCAGCAGCTTAGCGTACCGGGCAGCGGACTATGGCTACACCTTC. The encoded protein is CASSLAYRAADYGYTF.